This passage covers 10 T cell receptor delta chains from one sample sequenced in a study of γδ T cells in repeated Plasmodium falciparum infection. Gammadelta T cells were flow-sorted from PBMC into Vgamma9/Vdelta2+ and Vdelta2-negative populations for bulk analysis. TCRdb ran CATT on the multiplex PCR reads. The sample lists 90,000 or so delta-chain clones; 0.8% to 1% were seen once. What was sequenced was gamma-delta T cells from blood. The receptors were gathered from a pool of human donors (malaria-infected and uninfected, not separated).

This clone showed up just a few times. The TCRdb protein comes from a much larger clone and disagrees with this DNA's translation at residue 12, likely due to a read error; the protein given here is derived from the DNA. This chain links TRDV2 with TRDJ1; 12 bases match TRDD3. Germline CDR1 and CDR2: GEAIGNYY and EKD. The CDR3 contains 16 residues. CDR3 DNA sequence: TGTGCCTGTGATCGACTGGGGGATACTCGCACCTATAAACTCATCTTT. It yields the protein CACDRLGDTRTYKLIF.

A word on this clone: With a far larger clone one base away, a read error is the likely cause. Within the sample, other DNA sequences also encode this same CDR3. The chain uses TRDV2 and TRDJ1; D possibly corresponds to TRDD3 (6 bases). Germline V CDR1 and CDR2: GEAIGNYY, EKD. The CDR3 runs 16 residues. Trimming stripped 4 bases from V and 5 bases from J, with 22 bases between. In DNA, the CDR3 is TGTGCCTGTGAAGGTGGGGGTCCCCCTTCGGCTGATAAACTCATCTTT. The encoded protein is CACEGGGPPSADKLIF.

This clone was observed a handful of times. TCRdb assigns this DNA the protein of a much larger clone, which departs from its translation at residue 12; this likely reflects a read error, and the protein shown comes from translating the DNA. The rearrangement uses TRDV1 and TRDJ1; 10 nucleotides align to TRDD3. The J gene comes from matching the DNA to germline here; TCRdb lacks it. From germline, CDR1 is TSWWSYY and CDR2 QGS. V was clipped by 2 bases and J by 1 base; unmatched bases: 10. The CDR3 sequence is 18 residues long. CDR3 sequence: CALGEKIGGYKCTDKLIF. The CDR3 bases are TGTGCTCTTGGGGAAAAAATTGGGGGATACAAGTGCACCGATAAACTCATCTTT.

This clone has ten or more counts. A far larger clone is just one base off, so this is likely a read error. This same CDR3 is encoded by further DNA sequences in the sample. The rearrangement uses TRDV2 and TRDJ1; 9 bases align to TRDD3. TCRdb lists no J gene, so it was determined here by aligning the DNA to germline. The CDR3 spans 16 residues. In germline, CDR1 is GEAIGNYY, CDR2 EKD. V lost 1 base and J lost 2; bases outside the gene matches: 7. CDR3 nucleotide sequence: TGTGCCTGTGACACAGGGGATACGGTTTCTACCGATAAACTCATCTTT. Translation: CACDTGDTVSTDKLIF.

This clone has only a few counts. For this DNA, TCRdb reports the protein of a much larger clone, which diverges at residue 10, most likely from a read error; the protein presented here is translated directly from the DNA. The chain couples TRDV1 to TRDJ1; TRDD3 agrees at 9 bases. TCRdb offers no J gene call, so here the DNA was matched to germline to obtain one. This CDR3 comprises 16 residues. The germline V gene has CDR1 TSWWSYY and CDR2 QGS. Trimming took 2 bases from V and 2 from J; bases not matched to a gene: 6. CDR3 in DNA: TGTGCTCTTGGGGAAAAGGTACTGGGGGAGACCGATAAACTCATCTTT. Translating gives CALGEKVLGETDKLIF.

This clone was recorded a few times. This is likely an artifact of a read error, given a far larger clone one base away. Other DNA sequences of this sample code for an identical CDR3. The rearrangement uses TRDV2 and TRDJ1; 13 bases match TRDD3. The J gene, absent from TCRdb, was called here by matching the DNA to germline. Looked up from germline, CDR1 is GEAIGNYY and CDR2 is EKD. This CDR3 region has 17 residues. V shed 3 bases, J shed 8 bases, and the junction held 14 bases outside the gene matches. CDR3 DNA: TGTGCCTGTGACGCATTACTGGGGGATACGCGTGACGACAAACTCATCTTT. It yields the protein CACDALLGDTRDDKLIF.

This clone came up a few times. TCRdb's protein, taken from a much larger clone, differs from this DNA's translation at residue 10, likely owing to a read error; the protein displayed comes from the DNA. In DNA form, the CDR3 reads TGTGCCTTCCCCACCGGGTTCCCGAGGTCCCACTGGGGGATACGCTCGTACACCGATAAACTCATCTTT. Its protein is CAFPTGFPRSHWGIRSYTDKLIF. This chain connects TRDV3 to TRDJ1; 13 positions match TRDD3. Matching the DNA to germline supplied the J gene, which TCRdb does not give. The V and J ends lost 3 bases and 0 bases, in that order; junction bases with no gene match: 28. The CDR3 sequence is 23 residues long. Germline-derived CDR1 and CDR2 are TVYSNPD and GDNSRS (reference sequence). The variable domain in full, with the rest retrieved from reference TRDV3 and TRDJ1, is CDKVTQSSPDQTVASGSEVVLLCTYDTVYSNPDLFWYRIRPDYSFQFVFYGDNSRSEGADFTQGRFSVKHILTQKAFHLVISPVRTEDSATYYCAFPTGFPRSHWGIRSYTDKLIFGKGTRVTVEP.

This clone was recorded a few times. The protein TCRdb gives is from a much larger clone and does not agree with this DNA's translation at residue 6, likely a read error; the protein shown here comes from the DNA. The chain is built from TRDV1 and TRDJ1, with 9 positions matching TRDD3. The J gene, left out of TCRdb, was set here by checking the DNA against germline. V dropped 5 bases and J dropped 0; count of bases not matched to a gene: 16. Germline V lookup: CDR1 TSWWSYY, CDR2 QGS. CDR3 size: 19 residues. The CDR3 nucleotides are TGTGCTCTTGGGACTTCCAAGCGGGGATACGCCAATCACACCGATAAACTCATCTTT. It translates to CALGTSKRGYANHTDKLIF.

This clone was seen only a few times. A single base is all that separates this from a far larger clone, so a read error is likely. Other DNA sequences in this sample translate to the same CDR3. The chain carries TRDV1 and TRDJ1, with 7 bases that match TRDD3. The J gene, missing from TCRdb, was assigned here through DNA to germline matching. This CDR3 spans 19 amino acids. The germline gives CDR1 TSWWSYY, CDR2 QGS. V was pared by 4 bases and J by 9 bases, with 26 bases of the junction left unmatched. The CDR3 sequence is CALGGRVARDTALIRELIF. Here the CDR3 DNA reads TGTGCTCTTGGGGGAAGAGTAGCTAGGGATACAGCGCTTATCCGTGAACTCATCTTT.

This clone was seen ten or more times. A far larger clone is off by one base, so a read error is likely. The DNA is omitted, as the CDR3 cannot be located on it reliably, and the CDR3 follows TCRdb's listing. Additional DNA sequences in this sample encode the identical CDR3. The chain is built from TRDV2 and TRDJ1; the D call in the table, TRDD3, was not verified against the DNA. Per germline, CDR1 GEAIGNYY and CDR2 EKD. The CDR3 adds up to 20 amino acids, both ends counted. CDR3 region: CACDTVGWGIRQIHTDKLIF.